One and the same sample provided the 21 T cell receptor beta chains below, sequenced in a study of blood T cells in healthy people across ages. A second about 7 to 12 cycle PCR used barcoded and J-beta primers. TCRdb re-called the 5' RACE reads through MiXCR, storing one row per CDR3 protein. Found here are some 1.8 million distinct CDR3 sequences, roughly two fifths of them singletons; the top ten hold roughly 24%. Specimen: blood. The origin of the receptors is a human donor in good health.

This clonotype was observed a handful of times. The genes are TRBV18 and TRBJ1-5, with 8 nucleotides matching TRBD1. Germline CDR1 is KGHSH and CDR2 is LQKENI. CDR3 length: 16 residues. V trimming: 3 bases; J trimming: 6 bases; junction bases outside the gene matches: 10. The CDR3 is CASSPDRGGSSQPQHF. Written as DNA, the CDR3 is TGTGCCAGCTCACCCGACAGGGGAGGATCATCTCAGCCCCAGCATTTT.

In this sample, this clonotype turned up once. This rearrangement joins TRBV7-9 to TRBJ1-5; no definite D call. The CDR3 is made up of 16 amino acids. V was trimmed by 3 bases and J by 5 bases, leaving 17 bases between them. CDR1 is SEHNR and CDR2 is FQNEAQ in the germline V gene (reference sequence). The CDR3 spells CASSFGGGKLHQPQHF. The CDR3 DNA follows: TGTGCCAGCAGCTTTGGAGGAGGCAAACTCCATCAGCCCCAGCATTTT. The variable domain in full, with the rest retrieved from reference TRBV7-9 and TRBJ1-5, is DTGVSQNPRHKITKRGQNVTFRCDPISEHNRLYWYRQTLGQGPEFLTYFQNEAQLEKSRLLSDRFSAERPKGSFSTLEIQRTEQGDSAMYLCASSFGGGKLHQPQHFGDGTRLSIL.

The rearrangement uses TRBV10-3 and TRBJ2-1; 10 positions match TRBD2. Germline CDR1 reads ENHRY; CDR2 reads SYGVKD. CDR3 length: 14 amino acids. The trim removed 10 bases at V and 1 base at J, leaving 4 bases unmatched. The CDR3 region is CATKTSGSYNEQFF. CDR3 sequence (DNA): TGTGCCACCAAGACTAGCGGGTCCTACAATGAGCAGTTCTTC.

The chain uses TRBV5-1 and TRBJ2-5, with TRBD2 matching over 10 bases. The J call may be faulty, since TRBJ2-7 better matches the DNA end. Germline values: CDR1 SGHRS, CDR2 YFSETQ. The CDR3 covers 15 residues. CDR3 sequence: CASSPSSGGHYEQYF. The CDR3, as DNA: TGCGCCAGCAGCCCCTCTAGCGGGGGACACTACGAGCAGTACTTC.

CDR3 nucleotide sequence: TGCGCCAGCAGCCAAGATCTGCTAGCTGGGGGGGAGACCCAGTACTTC. Encoded protein: CASSQDLLAGGETQYF. The chain joins TRBV4-3 to TRBJ2-5; maybe TRBD2 (6 bases). The CDR3 length is 16 residues. The germline gives CDR1 LGHNA, CDR2 YSLEER. V dropped 0 bases and J dropped 5 bases, with 16 bases sitting between them.

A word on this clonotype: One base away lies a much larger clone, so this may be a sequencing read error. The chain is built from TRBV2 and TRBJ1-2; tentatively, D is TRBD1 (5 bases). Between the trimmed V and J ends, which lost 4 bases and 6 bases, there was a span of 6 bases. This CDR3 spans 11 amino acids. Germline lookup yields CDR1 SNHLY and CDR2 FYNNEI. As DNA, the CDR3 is TGTGCCAGCAGTGCAGGGAATGGCTACACCTTC. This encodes CASSAGNGYTF. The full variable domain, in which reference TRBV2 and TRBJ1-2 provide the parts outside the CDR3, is EPEVTQTPSHQVTQMGQEVILRCVPISNHLYFYWYRQILGQKVEFLVSFYNNEISEKSEIFDDQFSVERPDGSNFTLKIRSTKLEDSAMYFCASSAGNGYTFGSGTRLTVV.

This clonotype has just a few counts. CDR3 coding DNA: TGTGCCAGCAGCGACCGGGGGGTCTACGAGCAGTACTTC. Its protein is CASSDRGVYEQYF. This chain links TRBV7-2 with TRBJ2-7; 7 bases agree with TRBD2. CDR1 SGHTA and CDR2 FQGNSA come from the germline V gene. After removal of 5 bases from V and 3 bases from J, the junction contained 4 bases not matched to a gene. This CDR3 has 13 amino acids.

CDR3 DNA sequence: TGTGCCACCAGTGATTTTGCGGAAAAACTGTTTTTT. This codes for CATSDFAEKLFF. V gene TRBV24-1 combines with J gene TRBJ1-4; D gene ambiguous. V was trimmed by 1 base and J by 8 bases, leaving 4 bases between them. Germline lookup yields CDR1 KGHDR and CDR2 SFDVKD. There are 12 residues in the CDR3.

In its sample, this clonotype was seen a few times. The CDR3 nucleotides read TGTGCCAGCAGTCTCGGACCAACGGACGAGCAGTACTTC. Translated, it gives CASSLGPTDEQYF. J is TRBJ2-7 and V is TRBV28; no clear D gene. CDR1 MDHEN and CDR2 SYDVKM come from the germline V gene. Trimming took 5 bases from V and 5 from J, leaving 13 bases between them. The CDR3 covers 13 residues.

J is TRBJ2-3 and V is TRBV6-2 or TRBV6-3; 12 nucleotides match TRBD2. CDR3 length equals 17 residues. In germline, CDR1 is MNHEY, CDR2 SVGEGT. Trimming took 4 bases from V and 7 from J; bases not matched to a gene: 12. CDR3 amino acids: CASSSGTSGGSSYTQYF. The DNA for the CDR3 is TGTGCCAGCAGTTCCGGAACTAGCGGGGGGTCCTCTTATACGCAGTATTTT.

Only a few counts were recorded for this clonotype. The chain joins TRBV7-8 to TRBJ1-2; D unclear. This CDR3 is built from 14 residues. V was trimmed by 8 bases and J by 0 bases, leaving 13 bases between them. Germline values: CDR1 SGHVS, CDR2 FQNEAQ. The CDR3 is CASAMQQANYGYTF. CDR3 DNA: TGTGCCAGCGCCATGCAGCAAGCTAACTATGGCTACACCTTC.

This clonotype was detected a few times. In DNA, the CDR3 is TGCGCCAGCAGCCAAGACGGTGGAAAGGATTACGAGCAGTACTTC. Translating it yields CASSQDGGKDYEQYF. The chain recombines TRBV4-3 with TRBJ2-7, with D uncertain. Germline assignment: CDR1 LGHNA and CDR2 YSLEER. CDR3 length: 15 residues. Trimming shortened V by 0 bases and J by 4 bases, and 13 bases separated the two germline ends.

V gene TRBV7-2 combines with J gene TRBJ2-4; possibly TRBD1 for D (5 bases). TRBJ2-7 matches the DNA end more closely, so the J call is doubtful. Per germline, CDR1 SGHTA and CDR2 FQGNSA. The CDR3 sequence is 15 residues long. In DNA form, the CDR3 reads TGTGCCAGCAGCTTAGACGGTCAAGGGGTCTACGAGCAGTACTTC. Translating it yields CASSLDGQGVYEQYF.

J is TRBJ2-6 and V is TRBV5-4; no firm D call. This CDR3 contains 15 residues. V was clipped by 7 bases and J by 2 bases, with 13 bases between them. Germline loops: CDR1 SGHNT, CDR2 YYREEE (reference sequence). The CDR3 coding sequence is TGTGCCAGCTCCCGAGTTGTTGCTGGGGCCAACGTCCTGACTTTC. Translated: CASSRVVAGANVLTF.

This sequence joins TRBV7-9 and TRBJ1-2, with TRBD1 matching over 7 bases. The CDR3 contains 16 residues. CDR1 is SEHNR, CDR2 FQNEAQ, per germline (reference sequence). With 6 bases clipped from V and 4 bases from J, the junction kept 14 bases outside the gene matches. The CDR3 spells CASSWDSLRRGYGYTF. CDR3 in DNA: TGTGCCAGCAGTTGGGACAGCCTGAGACGGGGCTATGGCTACACCTTC.

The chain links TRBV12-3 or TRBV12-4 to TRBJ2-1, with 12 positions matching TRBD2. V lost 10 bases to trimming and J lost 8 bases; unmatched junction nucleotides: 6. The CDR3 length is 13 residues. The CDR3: CATASGGGHEQFF. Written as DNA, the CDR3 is TGTGCCACCGCTAGCGGGGGGGGACATGAGCAGTTCTTC.

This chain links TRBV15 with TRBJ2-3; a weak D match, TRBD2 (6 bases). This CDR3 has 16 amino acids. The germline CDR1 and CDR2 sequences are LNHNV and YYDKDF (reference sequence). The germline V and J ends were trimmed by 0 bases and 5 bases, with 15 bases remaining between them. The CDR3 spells CATSRDIAEGIDTQYF. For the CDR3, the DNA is TGTGCCACCAGCAGAGATATAGCGGAGGGAATAGATACGCAGTATTTT.

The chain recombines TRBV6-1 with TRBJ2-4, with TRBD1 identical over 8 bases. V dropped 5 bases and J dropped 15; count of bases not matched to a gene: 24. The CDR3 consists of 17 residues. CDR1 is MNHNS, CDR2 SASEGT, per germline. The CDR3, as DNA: TGTGCCAGCAGTATAACCGGGACAGGAGACAGCACAGATACGCGGTACTTC. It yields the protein CASSITGTGDSTDTRYF.

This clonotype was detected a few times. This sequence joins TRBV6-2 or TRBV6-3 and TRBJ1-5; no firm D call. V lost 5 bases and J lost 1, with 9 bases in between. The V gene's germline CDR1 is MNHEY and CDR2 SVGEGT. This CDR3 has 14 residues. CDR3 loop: CASSKTHSNQPQHF. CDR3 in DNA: TGTGCCAGCAGTAAGACCCACAGCAATCAGCCCCAGCATTTT.

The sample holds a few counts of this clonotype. Here the CDR3 DNA reads TGTGCCAGCAGCGACCGGACAGGGATATACACTGAAGCTTTCTTT. This sequence encodes CASSDRTGIYTEAFF. The chain is built from TRBV9 and TRBJ1-1; 8 bases align to TRBD1. The germline CDR1 and CDR2 sequences are SGDLS and YYNGEE. This CDR3 is built from 15 residues. V lost 3 bases to trimming and J lost 3 bases; unmatched junction nucleotides: 7.

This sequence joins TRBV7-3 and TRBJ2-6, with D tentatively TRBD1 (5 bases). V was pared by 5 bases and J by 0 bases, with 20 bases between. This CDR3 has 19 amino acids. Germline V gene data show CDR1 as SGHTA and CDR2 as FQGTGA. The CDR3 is CASSGIPPDKSSGANVLTF. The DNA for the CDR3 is TGTGCCAGCAGCGGCATCCCCCCGGACAAGAGCTCTGGGGCCAACGTCCTGACTTTC.